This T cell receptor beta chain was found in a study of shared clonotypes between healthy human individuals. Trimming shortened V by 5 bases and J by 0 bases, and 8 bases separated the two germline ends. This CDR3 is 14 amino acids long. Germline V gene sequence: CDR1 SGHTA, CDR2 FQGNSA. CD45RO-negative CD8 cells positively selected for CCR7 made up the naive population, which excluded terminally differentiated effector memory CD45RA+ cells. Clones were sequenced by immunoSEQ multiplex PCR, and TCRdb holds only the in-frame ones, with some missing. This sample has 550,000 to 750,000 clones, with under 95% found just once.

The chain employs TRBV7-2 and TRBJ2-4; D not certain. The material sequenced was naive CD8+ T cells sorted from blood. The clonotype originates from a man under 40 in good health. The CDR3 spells CASSGTLAKNIQYF. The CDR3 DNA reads TGTGCCAGCAGCGGAACGTTAGCCAAAAACATTCAGTACTTC.